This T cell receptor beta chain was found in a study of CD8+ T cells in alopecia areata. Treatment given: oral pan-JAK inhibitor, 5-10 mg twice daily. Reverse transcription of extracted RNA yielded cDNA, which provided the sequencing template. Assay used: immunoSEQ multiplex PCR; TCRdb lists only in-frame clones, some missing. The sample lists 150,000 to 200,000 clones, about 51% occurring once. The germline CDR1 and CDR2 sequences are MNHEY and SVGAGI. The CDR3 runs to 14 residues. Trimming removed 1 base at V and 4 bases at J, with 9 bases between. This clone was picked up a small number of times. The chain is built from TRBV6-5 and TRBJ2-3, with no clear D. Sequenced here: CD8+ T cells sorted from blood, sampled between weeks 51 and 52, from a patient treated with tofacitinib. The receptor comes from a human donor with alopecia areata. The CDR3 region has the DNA TGTGCCAGCAGTTACTTAGCAGGCGCAGATACGCAGTATTTT. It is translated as CASSYLAGADTQYF.